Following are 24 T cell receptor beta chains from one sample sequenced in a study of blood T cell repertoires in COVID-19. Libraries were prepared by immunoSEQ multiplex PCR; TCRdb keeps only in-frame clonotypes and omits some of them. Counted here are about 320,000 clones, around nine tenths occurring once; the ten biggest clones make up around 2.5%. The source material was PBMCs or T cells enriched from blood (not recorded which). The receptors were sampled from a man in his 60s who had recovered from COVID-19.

DNA of the CDR3: TGTGCTAGTGGTTTGCCGGGACAGGGGAACTATGGCTACACCTTC. This encodes CASGLPGQGNYGYTF. The chain has TRBV12-5 and TRBJ1-2, with 10 nucleotides matching TRBD1. Germline CDR1 LGHNT, CDR2 FRNRAP. The CDR3 covers 15 residues. J lost 2 bases, V lost 2 bases, and 2 bases had no gene match.

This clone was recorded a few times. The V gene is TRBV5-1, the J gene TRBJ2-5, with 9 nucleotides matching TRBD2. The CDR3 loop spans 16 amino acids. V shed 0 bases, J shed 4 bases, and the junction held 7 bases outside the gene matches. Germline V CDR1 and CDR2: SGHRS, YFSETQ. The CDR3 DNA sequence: TGCGCCAGCAGCTTGGTGCCAGCGGGGGGAGGAGAGACCCAGTACTTC. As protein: CASSLVPAGGGETQYF.

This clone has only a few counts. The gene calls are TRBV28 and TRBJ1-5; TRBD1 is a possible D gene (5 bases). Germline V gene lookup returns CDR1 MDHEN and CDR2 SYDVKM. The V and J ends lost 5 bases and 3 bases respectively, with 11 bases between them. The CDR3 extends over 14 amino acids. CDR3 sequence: CASSPGGTNQPQHF. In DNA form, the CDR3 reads TGTGCCAGCAGTCCCGGGGGGACCAATCAGCCCCAGCATTTT.

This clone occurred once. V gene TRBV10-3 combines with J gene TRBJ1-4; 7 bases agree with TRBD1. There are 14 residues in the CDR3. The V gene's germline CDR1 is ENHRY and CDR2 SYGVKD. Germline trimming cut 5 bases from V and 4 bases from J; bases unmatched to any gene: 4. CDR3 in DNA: TGTGCCATCAGTACGGGACAGATTAATGAAAAACTGTTTTTT. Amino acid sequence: CAISTGQINEKLFF.

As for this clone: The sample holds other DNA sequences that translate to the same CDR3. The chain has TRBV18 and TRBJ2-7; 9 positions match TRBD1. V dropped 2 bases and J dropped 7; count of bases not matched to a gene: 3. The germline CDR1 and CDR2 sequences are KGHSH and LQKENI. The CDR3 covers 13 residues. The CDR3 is CASSPGTGYEQYF. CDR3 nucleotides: TGTGCCAGCTCACCAGGGACAGGGTATGAGCAGTACTTC. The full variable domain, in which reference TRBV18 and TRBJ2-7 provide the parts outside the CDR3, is NAGVMQNPRHLVRRRGQEARLRCSPMKGHSHVYWYRQLPEEGLKFMVYLQKENIIDESGMPKERFSAEFPKEGPSILRIQQVVRGDSAAYFCASSPGTGYEQYFGPGTRLTVT.

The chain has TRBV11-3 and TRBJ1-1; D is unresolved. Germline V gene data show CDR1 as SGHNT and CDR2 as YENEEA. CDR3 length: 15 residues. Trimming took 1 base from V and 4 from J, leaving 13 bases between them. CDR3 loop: CASSLGFVGVTEAFF. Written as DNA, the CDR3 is TGTGCCAGCAGCTTAGGCTTCGTCGGGGTCACTGAAGCTTTCTTT. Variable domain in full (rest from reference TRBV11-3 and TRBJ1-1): EAGVVQSPRYKIIEKKQPVAFWCNPISGHNTLYWYLQNLGQGPELLIRYENEEAVDDSQLPKDRFSAERLKGVDSTLKIQPAELGDSAVYLCASSLGFVGVTEAFFGQGTRLTVV.

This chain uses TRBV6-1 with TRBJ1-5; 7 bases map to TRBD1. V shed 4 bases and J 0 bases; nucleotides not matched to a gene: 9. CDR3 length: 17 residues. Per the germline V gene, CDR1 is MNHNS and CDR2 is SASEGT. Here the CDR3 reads CASSGKGTAISNQPQHF. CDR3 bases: TGTGCCAGCAGTGGGAAAGGGACAGCTATTAGCAATCAGCCCCAGCATTTT.

CDR3 nucleotide sequence: TGTGCCAGCTCAAAAACAGGGATTTCACGGCCCCAGCATTTT. Protein product: CASSKTGISRPQHF. The chain is built from TRBV9 and TRBJ1-5; maybe TRBD1 (6 bases). V shed 7 bases and J shed 9 bases, with 20 bases lying between them. This CDR3 spans 14 amino acids. Germline V gene lookup returns CDR1 SGDLS and CDR2 YYNGEE.

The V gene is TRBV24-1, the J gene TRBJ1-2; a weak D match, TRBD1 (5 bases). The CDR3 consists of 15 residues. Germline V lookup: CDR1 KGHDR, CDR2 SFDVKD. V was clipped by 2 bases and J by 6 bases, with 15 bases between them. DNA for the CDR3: TGTGCCACCAGTGATTCCGGACCCCACAGGAATGGCTACACCTTC. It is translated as CATSDSGPHRNGYTF.

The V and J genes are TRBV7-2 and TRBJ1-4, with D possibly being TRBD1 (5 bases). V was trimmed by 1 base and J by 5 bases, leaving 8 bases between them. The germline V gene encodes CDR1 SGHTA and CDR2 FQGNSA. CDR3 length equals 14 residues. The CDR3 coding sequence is TGTGCCAGCAGCTTAGGGGGGGGAAATGAAAAACTGTTTTTT. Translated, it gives CASSLGGGNEKLFF. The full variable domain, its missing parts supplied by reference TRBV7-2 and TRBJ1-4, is GAGVSQSPSNKVTEKGKDVELRCDPISGHTALYWYRQSLGQGLEFLIYFQGNSAPDKSGLPSDRFSAERTGGSVSTLTIQRTQQEDSAVYLCASSLGGGNEKLFFGSGTQLSVL.

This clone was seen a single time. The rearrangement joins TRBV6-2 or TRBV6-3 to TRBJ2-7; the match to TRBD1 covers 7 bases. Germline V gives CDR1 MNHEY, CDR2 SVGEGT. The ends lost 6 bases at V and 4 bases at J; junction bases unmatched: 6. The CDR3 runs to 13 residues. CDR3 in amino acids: CASSLGTVYEQYF. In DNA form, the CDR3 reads TGTGCCAGCAGCCTTGGGACAGTTTACGAGCAGTACTTC.

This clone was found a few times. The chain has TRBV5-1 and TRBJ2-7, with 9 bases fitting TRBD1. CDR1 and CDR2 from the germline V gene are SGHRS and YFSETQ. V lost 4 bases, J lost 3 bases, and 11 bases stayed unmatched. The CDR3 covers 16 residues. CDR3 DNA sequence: TGCGCCAGCAGCCATATTTCGGGACAGGGAGTCTACGAGCAGTACTTC. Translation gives CASSHISGQGVYEQYF.

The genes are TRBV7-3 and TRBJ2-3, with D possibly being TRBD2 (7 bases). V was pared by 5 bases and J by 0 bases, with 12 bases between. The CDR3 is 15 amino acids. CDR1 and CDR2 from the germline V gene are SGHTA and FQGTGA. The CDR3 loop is CASSPRGGSTDTQYF. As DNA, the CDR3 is TGTGCCAGCAGCCCAAGGGGGGGGAGCACAGATACGCAGTATTTT.

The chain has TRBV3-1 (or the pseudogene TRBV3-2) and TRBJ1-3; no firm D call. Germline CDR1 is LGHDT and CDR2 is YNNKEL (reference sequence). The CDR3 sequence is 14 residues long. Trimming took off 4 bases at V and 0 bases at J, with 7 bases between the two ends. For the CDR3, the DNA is TGTGCCAGCAGCCCGGGTAACTCTGGAAACACCATATATTTT. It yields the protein CASSPGNSGNTIYF.

The CDR3: CSAMTALEAFF. The CDR3 coding sequence is TGCAGTGCTATGACAGCGCTTGAAGCTTTCTTT. J is TRBJ1-1 and V is TRBV20-1; possible D gene TRBD1, 5 bases. CDR3 size: 11 residues. Germline V gene lookup returns CDR1 DFQATT and CDR2 SNEGSKA (reference sequence). V lost 4 bases and J lost 7, with 10 bases in between.

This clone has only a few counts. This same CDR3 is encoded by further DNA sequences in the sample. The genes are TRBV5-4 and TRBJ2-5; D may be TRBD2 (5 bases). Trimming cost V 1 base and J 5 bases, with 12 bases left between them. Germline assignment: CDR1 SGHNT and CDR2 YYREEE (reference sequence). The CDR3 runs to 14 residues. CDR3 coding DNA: TGTGCCAGCAGCTTGAGGCTAGCCGGCGAGACCCAGTACTTC. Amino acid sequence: CASSLRLAGETQYF. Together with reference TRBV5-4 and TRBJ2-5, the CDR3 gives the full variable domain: ETGVTQSPTHLIKTRGQQVTLRCSSQSGHNTVSWYQQALGQGPQFIFQYYREEENGRGNFPPRFSGLQFPNYSSELNVNALELDDSALYLCASSLRLAGETQYFGPGTRLLVL.

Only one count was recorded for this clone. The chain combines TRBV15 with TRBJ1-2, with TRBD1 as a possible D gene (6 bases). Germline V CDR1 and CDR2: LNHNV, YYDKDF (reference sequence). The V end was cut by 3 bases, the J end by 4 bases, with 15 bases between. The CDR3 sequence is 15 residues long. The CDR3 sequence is CATSSPLGTIYGYTF. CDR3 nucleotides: TGTGCCACCAGCAGTCCCCTTGGGACAATCTATGGCTACACCTTC.

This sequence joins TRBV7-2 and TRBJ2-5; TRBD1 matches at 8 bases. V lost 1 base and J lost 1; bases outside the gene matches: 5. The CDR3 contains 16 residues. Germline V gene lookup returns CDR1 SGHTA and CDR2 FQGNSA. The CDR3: CASSLVGTGSQETQYF. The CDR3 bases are TGTGCCAGCAGCTTAGTTGGGACAGGCAGCCAAGAGACCCAGTACTTC.

This chain's CDR3 is CASRLPGWAGELFF. For the CDR3, the DNA is TGCGCCAGCAGACTTCCAGGTTGGGCCGGGGAGCTGTTTTTT. The chain joins TRBV5-1 to TRBJ2-2; D is ambiguous. V lost 5 bases, J lost 6 bases, and 14 bases lay in between. Germline values: CDR1 SGHRS, CDR2 YFSETQ. The CDR3 covers 14 residues.

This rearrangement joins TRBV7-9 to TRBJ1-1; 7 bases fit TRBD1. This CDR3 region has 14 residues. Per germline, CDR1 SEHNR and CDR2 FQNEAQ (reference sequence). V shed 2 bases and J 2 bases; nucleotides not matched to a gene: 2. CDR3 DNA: TGTGCCAGCAGCTTAAGACAGGGAAACACTGAAGCTTTCTTT. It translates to CASSLRQGNTEAFF.

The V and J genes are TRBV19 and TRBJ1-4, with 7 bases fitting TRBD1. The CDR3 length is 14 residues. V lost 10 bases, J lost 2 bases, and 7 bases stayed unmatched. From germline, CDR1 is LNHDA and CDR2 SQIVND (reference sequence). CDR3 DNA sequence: TGTGCCACTAGATCCAGGGGGACTAATGAAAAACTGTTTTTT. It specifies CATRSRGTNEKLFF.

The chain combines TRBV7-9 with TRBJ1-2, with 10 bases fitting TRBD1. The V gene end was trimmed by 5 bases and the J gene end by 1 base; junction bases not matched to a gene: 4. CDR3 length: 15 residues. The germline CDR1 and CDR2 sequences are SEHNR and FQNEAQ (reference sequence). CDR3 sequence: CASSRGQGFNYGYTF. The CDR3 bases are TGTGCCAGCAGCCGGGGACAGGGGTTTAACTATGGCTACACCTTC.

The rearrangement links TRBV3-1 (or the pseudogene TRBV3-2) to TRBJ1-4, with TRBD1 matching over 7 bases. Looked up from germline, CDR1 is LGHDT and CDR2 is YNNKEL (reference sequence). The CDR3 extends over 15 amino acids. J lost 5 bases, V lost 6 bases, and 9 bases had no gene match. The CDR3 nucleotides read TGTGCCAGCAGTGCGCCGGGACAGTCGAATGAAAAACTGTTTTTT. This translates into CASSAPGQSNEKLFF.

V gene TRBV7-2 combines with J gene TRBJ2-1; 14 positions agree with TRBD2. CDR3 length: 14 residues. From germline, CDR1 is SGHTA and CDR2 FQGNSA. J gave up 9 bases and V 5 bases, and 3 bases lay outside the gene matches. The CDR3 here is CASSPGLAGVEQFF. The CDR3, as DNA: TGTGCCAGCAGCCCGGGACTAGCGGGAGTTGAGCAGTTCTTC. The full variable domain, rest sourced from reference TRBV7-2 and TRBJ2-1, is GAGVSQSPSNKVTEKGKDVELRCDPISGHTALYWYRQSLGQGLEFLIYFQGNSAPDKSGLPSDRFSAERTGGSVSTLTIQRTQQEDSAVYLCASSPGLAGVEQFFGPGTRLTVL.